The 30 T cell receptor beta chains given below trace back to one sample, sequenced in a study of human T cells and chemical hapten exposure. As for time point: patch test 3, about 24 weeks after DPC sensitization. Noted treatment: therapeutic diphenylcyclopropenone sensitization with weekly scalp DPC. From the RACE reads, TCRdb called clonotypes with MiXCR, one entry per CDR3 protein. The table shows 180,000 or so distinct CDR3 sequences, with under 25% occurring only once. This specimen consisted of whole blood, obtained in connection with sensitization to the hapten diphenylcyclopropenone (DPC). These TCRs come from a middle-aged woman with alopecia areata. Some clones in this sample may be carry-over from other donors' samples.

The chain joins TRBV7-2 to TRBJ2-3, with TRBD2 matching over 13 bases. V gave up 8 bases and J gave up 5 bases; unmatched junction bases: 7. CDR1 is SGHTA, CDR2 FQGNSA, per germline. CDR3 length equals 15 residues. Here the CDR3 reads CASARTSGRGDTQYF. CDR3 bases: TGTGCCAGCGCGAGGACTAGCGGGAGAGGAGATACGCAGTATTTT.

This clonotype was observed many times. The chain uses TRBV29-1 and TRBJ1-2; 9 nucleotides line up with TRBD1. V lost 4 bases to trimming and J lost 8 bases; unmatched junction nucleotides: 14. CDR1 and CDR2 (germline): SQVTM, ANQGSEA. The CDR3 extends over 15 amino acids. The DNA of the CDR3 is TGCAGCGTTGTTTCGGGACAGGGCTTAACCGGGGGCTACACCTTC. Translating it yields CSVVSGQGLTGGYTF.

This clonotype was counted between two and nine times. The gene calls are TRBV11-1 and TRBJ2-2; D is unclear. CDR1 SGHAT and CDR2 FQDESV come from the germline V gene (reference sequence). V was trimmed by 1 base and J by 0 bases, leaving 12 bases between them. This CDR3 comprises 17 residues. CDR3 DNA: TGTGCCAGCAGCTTAGACCCGGGCTCCGCGAACACCGGGGAGCTGTTTTTT. The encoded protein is CASSLDPGSANTGELFF. The full variable domain, its missing parts supplied by reference TRBV11-1 and TRBJ2-2, is EAEVAQSPRYKITEKSQAVAFWCDPISGHATLYWYRQILGQGPELLVQFQDESVVDDSQLPKDRFSAERLKGVDSTLKIQPAELGDSAMYLCASSLDPGSANTGELFFGEGSRLTVL.

This chain links TRBV6-5 with TRBJ1-5; D is perhaps TRBD1 (5 bases). Germline values: CDR1 MNHEY, CDR2 SVGAGI. The CDR3 length is 15 residues. V lost 6 bases and J lost 6, with 18 bases in between. The CDR3 DNA reads TGTGCCAGCAGCCCCGACAGCGCCTTCGGTCAGCCCCAGCATTTT. Residues: CASSPDSAFGQPQHF.

This clonotype was picked up a small number of times. The chain uses TRBV7-8 and TRBJ1-3; D is ambiguous. Germline V lookup: CDR1 SGHVS, CDR2 FQNEAQ. V lost 4 bases and J lost 4, with 11 bases in between. The CDR3 loop spans 14 amino acids. DNA of the CDR3: TGTGCCAGCAGCTCCCCCAATAAGGGAAACACCATATATTTT. This sequence encodes CASSSPNKGNTIYF.

V is TRBV4-2 and J is TRBJ1-5; D gene ambiguous. The CDR3 is 15 amino acids. V gave up 0 bases and J gave up 0 bases, with 6 bases separating them. Germline CDR1 reads LGHNA; CDR2 reads YNFKEQ. CDR3 nucleotide sequence: TGTGCCAGCAGCCAAGAATGGGATAGCAATCAGCCCCAGCATTTT. It translates to CASSQEWDSNQPQHF.

This sequence joins TRBV20-1 and TRBJ1-6; TRBD1 agrees at 7 bases. Per the germline V gene, CDR1 is DFQATT and CDR2 is SNEGSKA (reference sequence). The CDR3 has 15 amino acids. V shed 6 bases and J 8 bases; nucleotides not matched to a gene: 13. The CDR3 DNA reads TGCAGTGCCATACAGCTGACAGGGTACCATTCACCCCTCCACTTT. Encoded protein: CSAIQLTGYHSPLHF.

This clonotype was picked up many times. This rearrangement joins TRBV20-1 to TRBJ2-3; the D gene is possibly TRBD2 (5 bases). The CDR3 totals 16 residues. Germline V gene sequence: CDR1 DFQATT, CDR2 SNEGSKA (reference sequence). Between the trimmed V and J ends, which lost 3 bases and 3 bases, there was a span of 19 bases. The CDR3 protein is CSASDVKLGGTDTQYF. In nucleotides, the CDR3 is TGCAGTGCTAGCGACGTTAAACTAGGCGGGACAGATACGCAGTATTTT.

This clonotype was found a few times. The rearrangement links TRBV7-3 to TRBJ2-1; 13 bases are a match to TRBD2. This CDR3 contains 15 residues. V was pared by 5 bases and J by 5 bases, with 3 bases of the junction left unmatched. From germline, CDR1 is SGHTA and CDR2 FQGTGA. The CDR3 DNA reads as TGTGCCAGCAGCCTGGGACTAGCGGGAAACAATGAGCAGTTCTTC. Amino acids: CASSLGLAGNNEQFF.

The chain links TRBV29-1 to TRBJ2-3, with 11 bases aligning to TRBD2. Germline CDR1 is SQVTM and CDR2 is ANQGSEA. Losses at the gene ends were 4 bases for V and 3 bases for J; bases not matched to a gene: 3. The CDR3 is 14 amino acids. CDR3 bases: TGCAGCGTTGCAACTAGCGGGAGAACAGATACGCAGTATTTT. As protein: CSVATSGRTDTQYF.

The chain combines TRBV28 with TRBJ2-4, with D possibly matching TRBD1 (6 bases). V lost 6 bases and J 6 bases, leaving 15 bases between the germline ends. Germline lookup yields CDR1 MDHEN and CDR2 SYDVKM. The CDR3 consists of 14 residues. The CDR3 spells CASSSTGLVNIQYF. The CDR3, as DNA: TGTGCCAGCAGCAGCACAGGGCTGGTAAACATTCAGTACTTC.

The DNA of the CDR3 is TGTGCCAGCAGCGTAGAAATTGACTCCTACGAGCAGTACTTC. It is translated as CASSVEIDSYEQYF. This rearrangement joins TRBV9 to TRBJ2-7; unclear D gene. The germline V and J ends were trimmed by 0 bases and 0 bases, with 7 bases remaining between them. CDR1 is SGDLS and CDR2 is YYNGEE in the germline V gene. This CDR3 contains 14 residues.

This clonotype has only a few counts. The rearrangement uses TRBV4-3 and TRBJ2-2; D unresolved. The CDR3 runs to 13 residues. CDR1 and CDR2 from the germline V gene are LGHNA and YSLEER. V gave up 4 bases and J gave up 8 bases, with 11 bases separating them. This CDR3 is CASSPDIFGELFF. CDR3 nucleotide sequence: TGCGCCAGCAGCCCCGACATCTTTGGGGAGCTGTTTTTT.

This chain links TRBV7-2 with TRBJ1-6; the match to TRBD1 covers 9 bases. CDR1 and CDR2 (germline): SGHTA, FQGNSA. The CDR3 length is 15 residues. The trim removed 5 bases at V and 8 bases at J, leaving 7 bases unmatched. CDR3 DNA sequence: TGTGCCAGCAGCCGGACAGGGGCGGCGGATTCACCCCTCCACTTT. Residues: CASSRTGAADSPLHF.

The V and J genes are TRBV29-1 and TRBJ2-3, with D maybe TRBD2 (5 bases). This CDR3 is 12 amino acids long. The V end lost 7 bases, the J end lost 7 bases, and 15 bases lay between the germline ends. Per germline, CDR1 SQVTM and CDR2 ANQGSEA. The CDR3 protein is CSAGMKGNTQYF. CDR3 nucleotide sequence: TGCAGCGCGGGGATGAAAGGAAATACGCAGTATTTT.

A single count supports this clonotype. V is TRBV12-3 or TRBV12-4 and J is TRBJ2-7; weak D call: TRBD1 (6 bases). Trimming shortened V by 6 bases and J by 5 bases, and 29 bases separated the two germline ends. The CDR3 sequence is 18 residues long. Written as DNA, the CDR3 is TGTGCCAGCAGCCCGACAGGTCATAGCCACCTTAATATAGACGAGCAGTACTTC. It translates to CASSPTGHSHLNIDEQYF.

This chain connects TRBV7-2 to TRBJ2-3; 7 bases agree with TRBD2. Germline CDR1 SGHTA, CDR2 FQGNSA. V gave up 6 bases and J gave up 5 bases; unmatched junction bases: 11. The CDR3 loop spans 15 amino acids. CDR3 sequence: CASRFGGVWRDTQYF. CDR3 coding DNA: TGTGCCAGCAGGTTTGGGGGGGTATGGAGAGATACGCAGTATTTT. The full variable domain, completed using reference TRBV7-2 and TRBJ2-3, is GAGVSQSPSNKVTEKGKDVELRCDPISGHTALYWYRQSLGQGLEFLIYFQGNSAPDKSGLPSDRFSAERTGGSVSTLTIQRTQQEDSAVYLCASRFGGVWRDTQYFGPGTRLTVL.

The chain carries TRBV19 and TRBJ2-5; 13 positions match TRBD2. Trimming took 3 bases from V and 5 from J; bases not matched to a gene: 6. From germline, CDR1 is LNHDA and CDR2 SQIVND (reference sequence). The CDR3 has 16 amino acids. The CDR3 DNA reads TGTGCCAGTAGTATTCGCGGGACTAGCGGGGCGGAGACCCAGTACTTC. Amino acids: CASSIRGTSGAETQYF.

This rearrangement joins TRBV28 to TRBJ2-7; maybe TRBD2 (6 bases). Germline V gives CDR1 MDHEN, CDR2 SYDVKM. Trimming took 5 bases from V and 0 from J, leaving 17 bases between them. This CDR3 spans 16 amino acids. The CDR3 here is CASSPLDGLSSYEQYF. The CDR3 DNA sequence: TGTGCCAGCAGTCCCCTGGACGGACTAAGCTCCTACGAGCAGTACTTC.

This clonotype was recorded a few times. This chain links TRBV20-1 with TRBJ2-3; D may correspond to TRBD1 or TRBD2 (5 bases each). The germline V gene has CDR1 DFQATT and CDR2 SNEGSKA (reference sequence). Trimming stripped 2 bases from V and 6 bases from J, with 15 bases between. The CDR3 loop spans 14 amino acids. CDR3 in DNA: TGCAGTGCTAGACGAATGGGGGATCGTGATACGCAGTATTTT. Amino acids: CSARRMGDRDTQYF.

This chain joins TRBV20-1 and TRBJ2-7; the match to TRBD1 covers 11 bases. The V and J ends lost 3 bases and 7 bases, in that order; junction bases with no gene match: 11. Germline CDR1 reads DFQATT; CDR2 reads SNEGSKA (reference sequence). The CDR3 is made up of 15 amino acids. The DNA of the CDR3 is TGCAGTGCTAGTCGGACAGGGGGCCCATCTTGGGAGCAGTACTTC. Its protein product is CSASRTGGPSWEQYF.

This sequence joins TRBV12-3 or TRBV12-4 and TRBJ1-6; a weak D match, TRBD1 (5 bases). V lost 7 bases to trimming and J lost 10 bases, with 14 bases between them. This CDR3 is 13 amino acids long. This chain's CDR3 is CASTSGPGSPLHF. Written as DNA, the CDR3 is TGTGCCAGCACTTCAGGGCCCGGCTCACCCCTCCACTTT.

This clonotype has only a few counts. The chain recombines TRBV29-1 with TRBJ1-2, with TRBD1 matching over 8 bases. V trimming: 7 bases; J trimming: 3 bases; junction bases outside the gene matches: 4. CDR1 and CDR2 (germline): SQVTM, ANQGSEA. The CDR3 has 12 amino acids. CDR3 region: CSGSQGDYGYTF. The CDR3, as DNA: TGCAGCGGATCACAGGGGGACTATGGCTACACCTTC. The full variable domain, rest sourced from reference TRBV29-1 and TRBJ1-2, is SAVISQKPSRDICQRGTSLTIQCQVDSQVTMMFWYRQQPGQSLTLIATANQGSEATYESGFVIDKFPISRPNLTFSTLTVSNMSPEDSSIYLCSGSQGDYGYTFGSGTRLTVV.

The chain has TRBV2 and TRBJ2-6; D unresolved. The CDR3 totals 14 residues. Germline CDR1 and CDR2: SNHLY and FYNNEI. Trimming stripped 7 bases from V and 4 bases from J, with 11 bases between. For the CDR3, the DNA is TGTGCCAGCACTCTCAATCCCGGGGCCAACGTCCTGACTTTC. Amino acid sequence: CASTLNPGANVLTF.

The sample holds a few counts of this clonotype. The V and J genes are TRBV29-1 and TRBJ2-1; 13 bases align to TRBD2. With V trimmed by 6 bases and J by 2 bases, 16 bases remained unmatched. Germline CDR1 SQVTM, CDR2 ANQGSEA. This CDR3 has 19 residues. CDR3 region: CSVEGPGDGTSGAYNEQFF. CDR3 sequence (DNA): TGCAGCGTCGAGGGTCCAGGGGATGGGACTAGCGGGGCCTACAATGAGCAGTTCTTC.

This clonotype was detected only a few times. The J gene is TRBJ2-1, the V gene TRBV7-2; tentatively, D is TRBD2 (6 bases). The CDR3 is made up of 12 amino acids. Trimming shortened V by 1 base and J by 10 bases, and 8 bases separated the two germline ends. Germline V lookup: CDR1 SGHTA, CDR2 FQGNSA. CDR3 loop: CASSLGAGEQFF. The CDR3 region has the DNA TGTGCCAGCAGCTTAGGCGCGGGAGAGCAGTTCTTC. The full variable domain, its missing parts supplied by reference TRBV7-2 and TRBJ2-1, is GAGVSQSPSNKVTEKGKDVELRCDPISGHTALYWYRQSLGQGLEFLIYFQGNSAPDKSGLPSDRFSAERTGGSVSTLTIQRTQQEDSAVYLCASSLGAGEQFFGPGTRLTVL.

V gene TRBV4-1 combines with J gene TRBJ2-7; 10 bases are shared with TRBD2. Germline CDR1 is MGHRA and CDR2 is YSYEKL. The CDR3 totals 16 residues. V trimming: 4 bases; J trimming: 3 bases; junction bases outside the gene matches: 9. In DNA, the CDR3 is TGCGCCAGCAGCCGACACCAACAGCGGGAGGGCTACGAGCAGTACTTC. As protein: CASSRHQQREGYEQYF.

V is TRBV4-2 and J is TRBJ2-1; 7 nucleotides align to TRBD2. The CDR3 is 18 residues long. V lost 2 bases to trimming and J lost 5 bases; unmatched junction nucleotides: 15. Per the germline V gene, CDR1 is LGHNA and CDR2 is YNFKEQ. The CDR3 nucleotides read TGTGCCAGCAGCCAAAATACTAGGGGAGCCGGGGGGAACAATGAGCAGTTCTTC. Its protein is CASSQNTRGAGGNNEQFF.

The chain recombines TRBV12-3 or TRBV12-4 with TRBJ1-1; unclear D gene. The CDR3 is made up of 15 amino acids. V was clipped by 1 base and J by 4 bases, with 13 bases between them. The CDR3 sequence is CASSLGHLSTTEAFF. CDR3 coding DNA: TGTGCCAGCAGTTTAGGCCACTTAAGCACCACTGAAGCTTTCTTT.

In its sample, this clonotype was seen a few times. This chain links TRBV6-6 with TRBJ1-1; weak D call: TRBD1 (5 bases). This CDR3 has 14 amino acids. Trimming removed 6 bases at V and 0 bases at J, with 11 bases between. From germline, CDR1 is MNHNY and CDR2 SVGAGI (reference sequence). CDR3 bases: TGTGCCAGCAGCGTGGGGGGGATGAACACTGAAGCTTTCTTT. Translated, it gives CASSVGGMNTEAFF.